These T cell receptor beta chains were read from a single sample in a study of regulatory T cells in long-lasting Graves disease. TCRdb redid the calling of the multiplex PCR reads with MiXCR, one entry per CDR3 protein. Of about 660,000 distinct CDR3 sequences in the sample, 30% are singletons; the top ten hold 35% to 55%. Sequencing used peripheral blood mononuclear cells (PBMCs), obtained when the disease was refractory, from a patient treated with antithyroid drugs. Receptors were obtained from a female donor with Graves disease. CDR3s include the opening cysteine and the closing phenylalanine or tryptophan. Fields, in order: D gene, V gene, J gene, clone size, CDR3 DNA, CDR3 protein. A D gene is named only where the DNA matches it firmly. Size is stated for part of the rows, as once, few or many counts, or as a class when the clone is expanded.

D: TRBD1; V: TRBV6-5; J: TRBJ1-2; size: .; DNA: TGTGCCAGCAGTTCACCGGGACAGGGGCCCTCGGGCGGCTACACCTTC; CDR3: CASSSPGQGPSGGYTF
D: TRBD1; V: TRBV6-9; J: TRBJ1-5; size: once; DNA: TGTGCCAGCAGTTACCGGACAGGGGGCGCAAGCAATCAGCCCCAGCATTTT; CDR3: CASSYRTGGASNQPQHF
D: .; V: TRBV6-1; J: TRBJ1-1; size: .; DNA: TGTGCCGGCGGACAGACTGAAGCTTTCTTT; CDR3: CAGGQTEAFF
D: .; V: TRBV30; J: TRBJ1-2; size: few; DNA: TGTGCCTGGAGTCCACCAGGAAACTATGGCTACACCTTC; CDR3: CAWSPPGNYGYTF
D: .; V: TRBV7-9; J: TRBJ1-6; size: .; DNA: TGTGCCAGCAGCTTAGGGTCCGGGGTTGATTCACCCCTCCACTTT; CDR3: CASSLGSGVDSPLHF
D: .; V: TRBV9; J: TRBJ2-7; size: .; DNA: TGTGCCAGCAGTGCTACGACAGGCTATCGCTCTGAGCAGTACTTC; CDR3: CASSATTGYRSEQYF
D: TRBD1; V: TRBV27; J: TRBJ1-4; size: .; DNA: TGTGCCAGCAGTTATATCGGGGGACAGGGGAACGAAAAACTGTTTTTT; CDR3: CASSYIGGQGNEKLFF
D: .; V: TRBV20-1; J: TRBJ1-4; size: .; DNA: TGCAGTGCGACCGGGACGGCTAATGAAAAACTGTTTTTT; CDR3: CSATGTANEKLFF
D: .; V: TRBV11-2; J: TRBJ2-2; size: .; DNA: TGCGCCAGCAGCCATGCTATAACCACCGGGGAGCTGTTTTTT; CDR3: CASSHAITTGELFF
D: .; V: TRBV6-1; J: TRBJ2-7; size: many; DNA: TGTGCCAGCAGGCGAGGAGGGCGAATGAAGCACGAGCAGTACTTC; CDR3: CASRRGGRMKHEQYF
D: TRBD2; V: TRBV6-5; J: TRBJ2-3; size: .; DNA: TGTGCCAGCAGTTACTCTGGGACTAGCGGCCCTGCGGGGGGAGATACGCAGTATTTT; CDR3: CASSYSGTSGPAGGDTQYF
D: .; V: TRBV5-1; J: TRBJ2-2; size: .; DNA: TGCGCCAGCCGTATCCGGGACCTCACCGGGGAGCTGTTTTTT; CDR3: CASRIRDLTGELFF
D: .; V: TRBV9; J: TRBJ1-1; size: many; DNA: TGTGCCAGCAGCGCCCTCTTGGAGAACACTGAAGCTTTCTTT; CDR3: CASSALLENTEAFF
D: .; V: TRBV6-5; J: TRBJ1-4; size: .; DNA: TGTGCCAGCAGTTACCGGTTCGGTGAAAAACTGTTTTTT; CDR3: CASSYRFGEKLFF
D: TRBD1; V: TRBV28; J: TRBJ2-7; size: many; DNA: TGTGCCAGCAGTTTATCTCTTGGAACAGGGGACTACGAGCAGTACTTC; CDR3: CASSLSLGTGDYEQYF
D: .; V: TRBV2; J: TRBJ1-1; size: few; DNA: TGTGCCAGCAGTGTCCGGGTTTCTTCGGGCACTGAAGCTTTCTTT; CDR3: CASSVRVSSGTEAFF
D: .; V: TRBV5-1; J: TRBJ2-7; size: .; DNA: TGCGCCAGCAGCTTTAAATCTGACGAGCAGTACTTC; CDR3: CASSFKSDEQYF
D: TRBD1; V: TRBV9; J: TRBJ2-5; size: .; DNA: TGTGCCAGCAGCGCCCGGGACAGGAGTGGAGGGCGGGGAGAGACCCAGTACTTC; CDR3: CASSARDRSGGRGETQYF
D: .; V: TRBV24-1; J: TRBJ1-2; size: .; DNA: TGTGCCACCAGTGACGGTGGGGGCTATGGCTACACCTTC; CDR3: CATSDGGGYGYTF
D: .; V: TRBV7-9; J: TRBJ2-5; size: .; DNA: TGTGCCAGCAGCTTAGACTTGCGGGAAGAGACCCAGTACTTC; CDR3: CASSLDLREETQYF
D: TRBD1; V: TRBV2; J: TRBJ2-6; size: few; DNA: TGTGCCAGCAGTGTCGACGGACAGGTCTCTGGGGCCAACGTCCTGACTTTC; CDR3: CASSVDGQVSGANVLTF
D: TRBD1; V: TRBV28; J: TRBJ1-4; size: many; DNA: TGTGCCAGCAGTTCAGGGGGCCCTTATGAAAAACTGTTTTTT; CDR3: CASSSGGPYEKLFF